The 20 T cell receptor beta chains presented below share a single source sample, sequenced in a study of Ad26.COV2.S vaccination and SARS-CoV-2 variants. Only in-frame clones appear in the TCRdb table, and some are missing; sequencing was by immunoSEQ multiplex PCR. In the table there are under 550,000 clones, roughly 88% of which are singletons. This sample's treatment: about 20 received Ad26.COV2.S at low or high dose, single or two shots; 5 received placebo; per-sample allocation not given. Repertoires come from day 63 after the first vaccine or placebo injection. Sequenced here: peripheral blood, sampled in a trial of Ad26.COV2.S vaccine versus placebo. The receptors stem from a person between 18 and 59 years old who received the Ad26.COV2.S COVID-19 vaccine or a placebo.

V is TRBV4-2 and J is TRBJ2-1; D remains unclear. From germline, CDR1 is LGHNA and CDR2 YNFKEQ. This CDR3 has 14 amino acids. Trimming removed 1 base at V and 7 bases at J, with 11 bases between. CDR3 residues: CASSQAHKDNEQFF. The CDR3, as DNA: TGTGCCAGCAGCCAAGCCCATAAGGATAATGAGCAGTTCTTC.

The chain carries TRBV4-1 and TRBJ1-4, with D possibly matching TRBD1 (5 bases). Between the trimmed V and J ends, which lost 1 base and 7 bases, there was a span of 7 bases. CDR3 length equals 13 residues. The V gene's germline CDR1 is MGHRA and CDR2 YSYEKL. CDR3 amino acids: CASSQGGSEKLFF. CDR3 bases: TGCGCCAGCAGCCAAGGGGGCAGTGAAAAACTGTTTTTT.

The sample holds many counts of this clone. The chain links TRBV6-5 to TRBJ1-3; D perhaps matches TRBD1 (6 bases). Between the trimmed V and J ends, which lost 8 bases and 0 bases, there was a span of 11 bases. CDR3 length: 14 amino acids. Germline V lookup: CDR1 MNHEY, CDR2 SVGAGI. The DNA for the CDR3 is TGTGCCAGCGGACAGCCGGACTCTGGAAACACCATATATTTT. Protein product: CASGQPDSGNTIYF.

This chain uses TRBV7-3 with TRBJ1-1, with 7 positions matching TRBD1. V was pared by 2 bases and J by 4 bases, with 4 bases of the junction left unmatched. The CDR3 contains 14 residues. Germline-derived CDR1 and CDR2 are SGHTA and FQGTGA. In DNA, the CDR3 is TGTGCCAGCAGCTTAGAGGGGGCCCGCACTGAAGCTTTCTTT. Encoded protein: CASSLEGARTEAFF.

The rearrangement joins TRBV9 to TRBJ1-4; D remains unclear. V was pared by 0 bases and J by 3 bases, with 15 bases between. From germline, CDR1 is SGDLS and CDR2 YYNGEE. The CDR3 is 17 residues long. CDR3 sequence: CASSVGEASGANEKLFF. Here the CDR3 DNA reads TGTGCCAGCAGCGTAGGCGAGGCTTCCGGGGCTAATGAAAAACTGTTTTTT.

The CDR3: CASSPEIQGHEKLFF. In DNA, the CDR3 is TGTGCCAGCAGCCCCGAAATCCAGGGGCATGAAAAACTGTTTTTT. The rearrangement links TRBV5-4 to TRBJ1-4, with D perhaps matching TRBD1 (6 bases). Trimming shortened V by 4 bases and J by 6 bases, and 16 bases separated the two germline ends. Germline values: CDR1 SGHNT, CDR2 YYREEE (reference sequence). CDR3 length: 15 amino acids.

The V and J genes are TRBV4-2 and TRBJ2-5, with 7 positions matching TRBD1. V lost 2 bases to trimming and J lost 1 base; unmatched junction nucleotides: 4. Germline CDR1 is LGHNA and CDR2 is YNFKEQ. The CDR3 consists of 15 residues. The CDR3 loop reads CASSQSRTGQETQYF. For the CDR3, the DNA is TGTGCCAGCAGCCAATCCAGGACAGGCCAAGAGACCCAGTACTTC.

The V call is TRBV7-9, the J call TRBJ1-1; no reliable D call. V lost 3 bases and J lost 5, with 7 bases in between. Germline CDR1 SEHNR, CDR2 FQNEAQ (reference sequence). The CDR3 has 12 residues. The CDR3 nucleotides are TGTGCCAGCAGCTTGGTTGAGACTGAAGCTTTCTTT. It codes for CASSLVETEAFF.

The chain joins TRBV12-5 to TRBJ1-1, with a weak D call TRBD1 (5 bases). From germline, CDR1 is LGHNT and CDR2 FRNRAP. Trimming took off 2 bases at V and 4 bases at J, with 14 bases between the two ends. This CDR3 contains 15 residues. CDR3 bases: TGTGCTAGTGGTTTGTCCCTCCCCGGGGGCACTGAAGCTTTCTTT. It codes for CASGLSLPGGTEAFF. The full variable domain, with the rest looked up from reference TRBV12-5 and TRBJ1-1, is DARVTQTPRHKVTEMGQEVTMRCQPILGHNTVFWYRQTMMQGLELLAYFRNRAPLDDSGMPKDRFSAEMPDATLATLKIQPSEPRDSAVYFCASGLSLPGGTEAFFGQGTRLTVV.

This clone was seen just once. This rearrangement joins TRBV19 to TRBJ2-7, with TRBD1 identical over 9 bases. This CDR3 contains 14 residues. Germline V CDR1 and CDR2: LNHDA, SQIVND (reference sequence). V dropped 7 bases and J dropped 1; count of bases not matched to a gene: 5. The CDR3 region has the DNA TGTGCCAGTAAACGGACAGGGGAATCCTACGAGCAGTACTTC. This gives the protein CASKRTGESYEQYF.

The J gene is TRBJ2-7, the V gene TRBV6-2 or TRBV6-3; 7 bases fit TRBD1. CDR1 is MNHEY, CDR2 SVGEGT, per germline. V lost 0 bases to trimming and J lost 4 bases; unmatched junction nucleotides: 6. The CDR3 runs 15 residues. CDR3 bases: TGTGCCAGCAGTTACTCGAGGACAGGTATTTACGAGCAGTACTTC. Encoded protein: CASSYSRTGIYEQYF.

The chain has TRBV29-1 and TRBJ2-5; D is undetermined. From germline, CDR1 is SQVTM and CDR2 ANQGSEA. The V gene lost 3 bases and the J gene lost 1 base, with 6 bases spanning the gap. The CDR3 sequence is 12 residues long. Written as DNA, the CDR3 is TGCAGCGTTGAGTTCAGCCAAGAGACCCAGTACTTC. Translating it yields CSVEFSQETQYF.

This clone was counted once. The gene calls are TRBV4-1 and TRBJ1-5, with TRBD1 identical over 8 bases. Trimming cost V 4 bases and J 6 bases; bases outside gene matches: 5. The CDR3 runs to 14 residues. Germline CDR1 MGHRA, CDR2 YSYEKL. CDR3 coding DNA: TGCGCCAGCAGCCCGGGACAGGCGCGTCAGCCCCAGCATTTT. Amino acid sequence: CASSPGQARQPQHF.

This chain uses TRBV6-5 with TRBJ1-5; a possible D gene is TRBD1 (6 bases). In germline, CDR1 is MNHEY, CDR2 SVGAGI. V was shortened by 2 bases and J by 6 bases, with 17 bases between the two germline ends. CDR3 length equals 16 residues. CDR3 amino acids: CASSYPLQGVGQPQHF. In DNA, the CDR3 is TGTGCCAGCAGTTACCCCTTACAGGGAGTAGGTCAGCCCCAGCATTTT.

The chain carries TRBV9 and TRBJ2-1; possible D gene TRBD2, 5 bases. From germline, CDR1 is SGDLS and CDR2 YYNGEE. The CDR3 length is 16 residues. The V gene lost 0 bases and the J gene lost 1 base, with 11 bases spanning the gap. The CDR3 nucleotides are TGTGCCAGCAGCGTAGTAGCGAGTAGTTCCTACAATGAGCAGTTCTTC. Its protein product is CASSVVASSSYNEQFF.

This rearrangement joins TRBV6-5 to TRBJ1-4; unclear D gene. There are 13 residues in the CDR3. Between the trimmed V and J ends, which lost 5 bases and 4 bases, there was a span of 8 bases. From germline, CDR1 is MNHEY and CDR2 SVGAGI. CDR3 DNA sequence: TGTGCCAGCAGTACGGGGAGTAATGAAAAACTGTTTTTT. Amino acids: CASSTGSNEKLFF.

The V gene is TRBV2, the J gene TRBJ2-2; 8 bases fit TRBD2. The germline gives CDR1 SNHLY, CDR2 FYNNEI. This CDR3 has 15 residues. Losses at the gene ends were 4 bases for V and 4 bases for J; bases not matched to a gene: 5. Here the CDR3 DNA reads TGTGCCAGCAGTGCGGGGGGGGCCTCCACCGGGGAGCTGTTTTTT. Its protein is CASSAGGASTGELFF.

V gene TRBV5-5 combines with J gene TRBJ2-7; the match to TRBD1 covers 9 bases. The V and J ends lost 4 bases and 0 bases, in that order; junction bases with no gene match: 5. The CDR3 extends over 15 amino acids. From germline, CDR1 is SGHKS and CDR2 YYEKEE (reference sequence). In DNA form, the CDR3 reads TGTGCCAGCAGCGTACAGGGGGCGAGCTCCTACGAGCAGTACTTC. The encoded protein is CASSVQGASSYEQYF. Full variable domain (missing parts from reference TRBV5-5 and TRBJ2-7): DAGVTQSPTHLIKTRGQQVTLRCSPISGHKSVSWYQQVLGQGPQFIFQYYEKEERGRGNFPDRFSARQFPNYSSELNVNALLLGDSALYLCASSVQGASSYEQYFGPGTRLTVT.

V usage is TRBV15 and J usage is TRBJ1-5, with a tentative D call TRBD1 (5 bases). This CDR3 comprises 16 residues. Germline V gene sequence: CDR1 LNHNV, CDR2 YYDKDF (reference sequence). Trimming shortened V by 0 bases and J by 4 bases, and 13 bases separated the two germline ends. The CDR3 here is CATSRDNEGRNQPQHF. The CDR3 bases are TGTGCCACCAGCAGAGATAACGAGGGGAGAAATCAGCCCCAGCATTTT.

V and J are TRBV23-1 and TRBJ2-2; D is unresolved. TRBV23-1 is identified as an open reading frame with a role that is uncertain. The CDR3 is made up of 18 amino acids. Trimming cost V 0 bases and J 1 base, with 15 bases left between them. CDR3 loop: CASSQSILAGLNTGELFF. The CDR3 DNA reads TGCGCCAGCAGTCAATCGATTTTGGCCGGCTTGAACACCGGGGAGCTGTTTTTT.